This T cell receptor (beta chain) was obtained from a study of T cell responses to AZD1222 COVID-19 vaccine. A word on this clone: Its target is not known.

Repertoires were generated with immunoSEQ multiplex PCR, while TCRdb's copy carries only in-frame clones and drops some. The top ten clones hold around 9.4% of a sample with some 120,000 clones, roughly 90% of them seen once. Study observations and caveats: Repertoire sampling occurred only after the peak T cell response.

Germline CDR1 and CDR2: MNHEY and SVGAGI. The CDR3 totals 13 residues. Trimming shortened V by 8 bases and J by 4 bases, and 15 bases separated the two germline ends. Specimen: peripheral blood, collected on day 0 of AZD1222 vaccination. The clonotype comes from an adult in good health. The chain uses TRBV6-5 and TRBJ2-7, with a possible D match to TRBD1 (5 bases). As DNA, the CDR3 is TGTGCCAGCGAGTCCAGGGTTCATTACGAGCAGTACTTC. Its translation is CASESRVHYEQYF.